The 18 T cell receptor gamma chains given below trace back to one sample, sequenced in a study of intestinal T cells in coeliac disease. The TRG library came from 150 to 200 ng of biopsy DNA amplified with LymphoTrack primers. TCRdb fed the multiplex PCR reads to CATT. This table has hundreds of gamma-chain clones, more than 55% appearing once. About 11 formalin-fixed paraffin-embedded scrolls, each 5 µm thick, supplied each case's genomic DNA. The source material was a duodenal biopsy. Receptors were obtained from a human donor who served as a control with a normal duodenal biopsy, not a healthy volunteer.

This clone was observed a handful of times. The CDR3 DNA follows: TGTGCCACCTGGGAGTGGGCCTTATATACCACTGGTTGGTTCAAGATATTT. Translating it yields CATWEWALYTTGWFKIF. The chain has TRGV4 and TRGJP1. Germline-derived CDR1 and CDR2 are EGSTGY and YDSYTSSV. CDR3 length: 17 amino acids. V shed 4 bases, J shed 0 bases, and the junction held 11 bases outside the gene matches.

This clone came up a few times. The chain uses TRGV9 and TRGJ1 or TRGJ2. J lost 7 bases, V lost 2 bases, and 2 bases had no gene match. The CDR3 has 11 residues. CDR1 is GITISATS and CDR2 is ISYDGTV in the germline V gene (reference sequence). CDR3: CALWEEYKKLF. The CDR3 nucleotides are TGTGCCTTGTGGGAGGAGTATAAGAAACTCTTT.

This clone was seen a few times. The chain recombines TRGV9 with TRGJ1 or TRGJ2. The trim removed 1 base at V and 9 bases at J, leaving 6 bases unmatched. The CDR3 has 12 residues. The germline V gene has CDR1 GITISATS and CDR2 ISYDGTV (reference sequence). This CDR3 reads CALWEVNFKKLF. For the CDR3, the DNA is TGTGCCTTGTGGGAGGTTAACTTTAAGAAACTCTTT.

The gene calls are TRGV10 and TRGJP1. TRGV10 is an ORF, and what it does is uncertain. The CDR3 contains 11 residues. V was clipped by 12 bases and J by 11 bases; unmatched bases: 10. CDR3 residues: CAALTRWFKIF. The CDR3 nucleotides are TGTGCTGCATTGACAAGGTGGTTCAAGATATTT.

The chain is built from TRGV4 and TRGJP1. V lost 4 bases to trimming and J lost 11 bases; unmatched junction nucleotides: 10. Germline CDR1 and CDR2: EGSTGY and YDSYTSSV. The CDR3 contains 13 residues. CDR3 in DNA: TGTGCCACCTGGGACGGGGCTTGCTGGTTCAAGATATTT. Translating gives CATWDGACWFKIF.

This clone has a handful of counts. TCRdb records a much larger clone's protein for this DNA, with a difference at residue 4 that likely arises from a read error; the protein given is the translation of the DNA. This rearrangement joins TRGV8 to TRGJ1 or TRGJ2. The CDR3 is made up of 12 amino acids. Germline CDR1 and CDR2: VENAVY and YDSYNSRV. CDR3 protein: CATRDRDYKKLF. Written as DNA, the CDR3 is TGTGCCACCCGGGATCGCGATTATAAGAAACTCTTT.

The CDR3 loop is CAAGRLAWFKIF. DNA for the CDR3: TGTGCTGCGGGGAGACTGGCTTGGTTCAAGATATTT. The rearrangement uses TRGV10 and TRGJP1. TRGV10 is assigned to the ORF class and has an uncertain function. V was pared by 11 bases and J by 10 bases, with 11 bases of the junction left unmatched. The CDR3 length is 12 residues.

V usage is TRGV5 and J usage is TRGJ1 or TRGJ2. From germline, CDR1 is VINAFY and CDR2 YDVSNSKD. The ends lost 3 bases at V and 9 bases at J; junction bases unmatched: 11. This CDR3 contains 13 residues. The CDR3 spells CATWDFAPFKKLF. The CDR3 nucleotides are TGTGCCACCTGGGACTTCGCCCCCTTTAAGAAACTCTTT.

As concerns this clone: Because the CDR3's place on the DNA is in doubt, the DNA is left out and the CDR3 is given as listed by TCRdb. This sample includes further DNA sequences coding for the same CDR3. V gene TRGV11 combines with J gene TRGJ1 or TRGJ2. TRGV11 is treated as an ORF (open reading frame) with a function not yet certain. The CDR3 is 17 amino acids in total, end residues counted. This CDR3 reads CTTVPAGLGTVRYKKLF.

This clone was seen once. The V call is TRGV2, the J call TRGJP2. This CDR3 spans 18 amino acids. V gave up 9 bases and J gave up 2 bases; unmatched junction bases: 21. Looked up from germline, CDR1 is EGSNGY and CDR2 is YDSYNSKV. The CDR3: CATPRLASSLSSDWIKTF. The CDR3 DNA reads as TGTGCCACCCCACGACTGGCCTCCTCCCTCAGTAGTGATTGGATCAAGACGTTT.

The chain joins TRGV4 to TRGJ1 or TRGJ2. Per the germline V gene, CDR1 is EGSTGY and CDR2 is YDSYTSSV. V lost 8 bases, J lost 9 bases, and 13 bases stayed unmatched. This CDR3 has 12 amino acids. For the CDR3, the DNA is TGTGCCACCTTGGGATGGGCCGTTAAGAAACTCTTT. It codes for CATLGWAVKKLF.

The chain employs TRGV4 and TRGJP1. V dropped 5 bases and J dropped 10; count of bases not matched to a gene: 19. There are 16 residues in the CDR3. The germline V gene encodes CDR1 EGSTGY and CDR2 YDSYTSSV. The CDR3 coding sequence is TGTGCCACCTGGGCTAGGACCGGGCCACTGGTTTGGTTCAAGATATTT. Its protein product is CATWARTGPLVWFKIF.

V usage is TRGV5 and J usage is TRGJ1 or TRGJ2. Unmatched junction bases numbered 14, after V lost 12 bases and J lost 9 bases. This CDR3 region has 11 residues. CDR1 is VINAFY and CDR2 is YDVSNSKD in the germline V gene. In DNA form, the CDR3 reads TGTGCCCACCTGGGACAGAGTAAGAAACTCTTT. Translation gives CAHLGQSKKLF.

V gene TRGV8 combines with J gene TRGJP1. This CDR3 contains 14 residues. The germline gives CDR1 VENAVY, CDR2 YDSYNSRV. Germline trimming cut 5 bases from V and 4 bases from J; bases unmatched to any gene: 7. The CDR3 here is CATWGLGTGWFKIF. The CDR3 bases are TGTGCCACCTGGGGATTGGGCACTGGTTGGTTCAAGATATTT.

This clone occurred a few times. The chain has TRGV8 and TRGJ1 or TRGJ2. The CDR3 contains 18 residues. With 2 bases clipped from V and 10 bases from J, the junction kept 26 bases outside the gene matches. Germline assignment: CDR1 VENAVY and CDR2 YDSYNSRV. The CDR3 loop is CATWDIISAPSFIIKKLF. The DNA of the CDR3 is TGTGCCACCTGGGATATAATTTCAGCCCCGTCATTTATTATAAAGAAACTCTTT.

This chain uses TRGV4 with TRGJ1 or TRGJ2. Germline V gives CDR1 EGSTGY, CDR2 YDSYTSSV. This CDR3 region has 11 residues. The V segment lost 6 bases and the J segment 4 bases; nucleotides outside the gene matches: 3. The CDR3 DNA follows: TGTGCCACCTGGATGTATTATAAGAAACTCTTT. Its protein is CATWMYYKKLF.

This clone is large within its sample. The V and J genes are TRGV4 and TRGJP1. With 4 bases clipped from V and 4 bases from J, the junction kept 12 bases outside the gene matches. This CDR3 is 16 amino acids long. Germline values: CDR1 EGSTGY, CDR2 YDSYTSSV. In nucleotides, the CDR3 is TGTGCCACCTGGGACGGGGGGGGGGGCACTGGTTGGTTCAAGATATTT. Translated: CATWDGGGGTGWFKIF.

The chain recombines TRGV2 with TRGJ1 or TRGJ2. The CDR3 has 13 amino acids. J gave up 3 bases and V 8 bases, and 10 bases lay outside the gene matches. Germline values: CDR1 EGSNGY, CDR2 YDSYNSKV. CDR3 nucleotides: TGTGCCACCTTGGGACGTTGTTATTATAAGAAACTCTTT. Translated: CATLGRCYYKKLF.